This T cell receptor (beta chain) comes out of a study of neurological immune-mediated disorders. Time point denoted: longitudinal time-point 2. TCRdb reanalysed the 5' RACE reads using MiXCR and keeps one entry per CDR3 protein. Of 65,000 to 85,000 distinct CDR3 sequences in the sample, 5% to 6.5% were seen once. The study, taken as a whole, reports: A possible signature was seen in one related-CDR3 cluster, into which phylogenetic grouping placed the repertoires of 18 of 34 multiple sclerosis patients. No CDR3 amino acid sequences were shared by expanded clones across subjects, suggesting private repertoires in all groups.

This clonotype occurred many times. No antigen is known for it. V dropped 6 bases and J dropped 4; count of bases not matched to a gene: 2. Germline assignment: CDR1 SGHTA and CDR2 FQGNSA. CDR3 length equals 13 residues. The V gene is TRBV7-2, the J gene TRBJ2-2; 7 nucleotides agree with TRBD1. The sample taken for sequencing was PBMCs. This clonotype was sampled from a woman between 55 and 75 years old with multiple sclerosis. The CDR3 spells CASRQGSTGELFF. The CDR3 DNA reads as TGTGCCAGCAGACAGGGGAGCACCGGGGAGCTGTTTTTT.